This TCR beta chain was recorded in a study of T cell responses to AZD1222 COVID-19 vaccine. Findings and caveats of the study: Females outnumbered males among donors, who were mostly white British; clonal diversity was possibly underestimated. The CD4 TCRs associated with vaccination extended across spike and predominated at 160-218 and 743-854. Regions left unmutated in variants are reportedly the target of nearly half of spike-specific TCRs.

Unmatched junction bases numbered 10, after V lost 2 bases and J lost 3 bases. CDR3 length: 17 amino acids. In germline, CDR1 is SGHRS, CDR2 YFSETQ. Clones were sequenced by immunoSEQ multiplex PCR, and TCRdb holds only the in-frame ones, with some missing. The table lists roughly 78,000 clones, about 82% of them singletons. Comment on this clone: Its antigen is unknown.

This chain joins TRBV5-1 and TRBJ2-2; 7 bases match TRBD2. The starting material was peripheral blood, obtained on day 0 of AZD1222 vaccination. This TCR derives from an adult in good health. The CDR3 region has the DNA TGCGCCAGCAGCTTACCCGAGGGGCGGGAGTACACCGGGGAGCTGTTTTTT. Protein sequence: CASSLPEGREYTGELFF.